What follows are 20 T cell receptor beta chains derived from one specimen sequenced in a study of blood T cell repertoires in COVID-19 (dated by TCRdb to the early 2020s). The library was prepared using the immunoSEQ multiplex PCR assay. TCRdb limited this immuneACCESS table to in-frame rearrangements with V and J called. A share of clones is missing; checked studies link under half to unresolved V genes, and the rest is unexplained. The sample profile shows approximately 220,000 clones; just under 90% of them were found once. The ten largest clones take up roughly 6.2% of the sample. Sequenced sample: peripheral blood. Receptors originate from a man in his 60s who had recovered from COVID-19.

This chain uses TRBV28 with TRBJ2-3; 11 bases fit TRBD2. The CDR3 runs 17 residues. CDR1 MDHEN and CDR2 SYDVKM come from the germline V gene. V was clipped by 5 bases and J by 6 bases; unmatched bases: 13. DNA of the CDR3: TGTGCCAGCAGTCAAGGAGGACTAGCGGGTTCTTTGGATACGCAGTATTTT. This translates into CASSQGGLAGSLDTQYF. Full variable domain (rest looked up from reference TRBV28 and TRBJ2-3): DVKVTQSSRYLVKRTGEKVFLECVQDMDHENMFWYRQDPGLGLRLIYFSYDVKMKEKGDIPEGYSVSREKKERFSLILESASTNQTSMYLCASSQGGLAGSLDTQYFGPGTRLTVL.

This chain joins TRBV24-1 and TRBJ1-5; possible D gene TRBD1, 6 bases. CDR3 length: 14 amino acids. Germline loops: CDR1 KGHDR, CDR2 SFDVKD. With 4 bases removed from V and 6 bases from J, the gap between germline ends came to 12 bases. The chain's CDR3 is CATSEQGIGQPQHF. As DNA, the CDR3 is TGTGCCACCAGTGAGCAGGGGATAGGTCAGCCCCAGCATTTT.

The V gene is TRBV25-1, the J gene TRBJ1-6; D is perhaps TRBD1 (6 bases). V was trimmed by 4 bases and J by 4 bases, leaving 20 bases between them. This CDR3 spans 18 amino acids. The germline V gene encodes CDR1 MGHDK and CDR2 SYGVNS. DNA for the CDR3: TGTGCCAGCAGTGGGCAGGGGACCTCGAGGGTTTATAATTCACCCCTCCACTTT. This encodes CASSGQGTSRVYNSPLHF.

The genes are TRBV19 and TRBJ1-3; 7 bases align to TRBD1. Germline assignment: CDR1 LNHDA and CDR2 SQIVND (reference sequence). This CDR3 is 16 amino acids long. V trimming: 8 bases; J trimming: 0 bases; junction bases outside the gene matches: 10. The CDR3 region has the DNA TGTGCCAGTCAGGGACAGCCGAATTACTCTGGAAACACCATATATTTT. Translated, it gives CASQGQPNYSGNTIYF.

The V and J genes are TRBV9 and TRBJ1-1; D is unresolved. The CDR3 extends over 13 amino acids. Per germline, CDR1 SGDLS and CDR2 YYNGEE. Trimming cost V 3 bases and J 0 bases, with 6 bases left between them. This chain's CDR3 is CASSGNMNTEAFF. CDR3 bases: TGTGCCAGCAGCGGAAACATGAACACTGAAGCTTTCTTT.

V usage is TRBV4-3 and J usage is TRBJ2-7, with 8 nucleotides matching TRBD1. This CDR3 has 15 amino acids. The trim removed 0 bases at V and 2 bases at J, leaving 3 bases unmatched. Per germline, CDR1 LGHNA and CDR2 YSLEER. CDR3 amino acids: CASSQDVQGAYEQYF. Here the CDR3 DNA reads TGCGCCAGCAGCCAAGATGTACAGGGGGCCTACGAGCAGTACTTC.

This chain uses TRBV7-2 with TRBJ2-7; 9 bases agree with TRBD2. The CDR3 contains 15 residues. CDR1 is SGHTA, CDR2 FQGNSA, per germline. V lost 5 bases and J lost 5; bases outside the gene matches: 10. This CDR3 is CASSALAGYVDEQYF. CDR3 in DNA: TGTGCCAGCAGCGCCCTAGCGGGATATGTCGACGAGCAGTACTTC.

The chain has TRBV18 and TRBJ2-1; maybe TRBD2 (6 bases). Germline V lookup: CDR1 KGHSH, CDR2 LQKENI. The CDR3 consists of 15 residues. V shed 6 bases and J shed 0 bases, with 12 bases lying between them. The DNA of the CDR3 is TGTGCCAGCTCTCCCCTAGCGCCCTCCTACAATGAGCAGTTCTTC. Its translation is CASSPLAPSYNEQFF. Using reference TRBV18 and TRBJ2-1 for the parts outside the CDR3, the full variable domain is NAGVMQNPRHLVRRRGQEARLRCSPMKGHSHVYWYRQLPEEGLKFMVYLQKENIIDESGMPKERFSAEFPKEGPSILRIQQVVRGDSAAYFCASSPLAPSYNEQFFGPGTRLTVL.

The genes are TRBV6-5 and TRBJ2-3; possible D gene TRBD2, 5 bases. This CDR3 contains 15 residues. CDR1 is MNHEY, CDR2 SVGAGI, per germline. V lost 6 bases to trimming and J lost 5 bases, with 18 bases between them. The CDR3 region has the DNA TGTGCCAGCAGCCTTGGACCCCCGGGGAGAGATACGCAGTATTTT. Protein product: CASSLGPPGRDTQYF.

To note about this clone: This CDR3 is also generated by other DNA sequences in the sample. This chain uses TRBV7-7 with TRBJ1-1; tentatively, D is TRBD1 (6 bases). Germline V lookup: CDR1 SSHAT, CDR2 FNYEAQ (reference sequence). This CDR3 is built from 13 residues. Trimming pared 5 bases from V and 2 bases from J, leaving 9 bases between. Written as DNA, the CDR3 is TGTGCCAGCAGCAGACAGGTAAACACTGAAGCTTTCTTT. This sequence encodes CASSRQVNTEAFF. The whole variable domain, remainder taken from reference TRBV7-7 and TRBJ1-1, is GAGVSQSPRYKVTKRGQDVTLRCDPISSHATLYWYQQALGQGPEFLTYFNYEAQPDKSGLPSDRFSAERPEGSISTLTIQRTEQRDSAMYRCASSRQVNTEAFFGQGTRLTVV.

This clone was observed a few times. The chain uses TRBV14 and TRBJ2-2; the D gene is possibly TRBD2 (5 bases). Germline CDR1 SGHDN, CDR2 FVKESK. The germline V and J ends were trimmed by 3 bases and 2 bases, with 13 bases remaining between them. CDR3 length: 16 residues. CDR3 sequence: CASSQRLAINTGELFF. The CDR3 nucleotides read TGTGCCAGCAGCCAGCGTCTAGCCATCAACACCGGGGAGCTGTTTTTT. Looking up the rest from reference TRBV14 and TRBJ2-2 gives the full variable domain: EAGVTQFPSHSVIEKGQTVTLRCDPISGHDNLYWYRRVMGKEIKFLLHFVKESKQDESGMPNNRFLAERTGGTYSTLKVQPAELEDSGVYFCASSQRLAINTGELFFGEGSRLTVL.

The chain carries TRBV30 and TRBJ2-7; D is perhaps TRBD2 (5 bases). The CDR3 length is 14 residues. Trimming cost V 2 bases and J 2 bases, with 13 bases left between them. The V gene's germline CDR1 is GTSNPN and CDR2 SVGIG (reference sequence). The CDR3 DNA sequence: TGTGCCTGGAGTAGGACGGCGAGGGCCTACGAGCAGTACTTC. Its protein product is CAWSRTARAYEQYF.

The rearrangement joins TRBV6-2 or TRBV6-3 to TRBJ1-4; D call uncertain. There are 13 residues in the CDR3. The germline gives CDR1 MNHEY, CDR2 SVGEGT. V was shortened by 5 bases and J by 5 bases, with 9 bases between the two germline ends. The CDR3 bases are TGTGCCAGCAGTAAACTCCGGAATGAAAAACTGTTTTTT. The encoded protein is CASSKLRNEKLFF.

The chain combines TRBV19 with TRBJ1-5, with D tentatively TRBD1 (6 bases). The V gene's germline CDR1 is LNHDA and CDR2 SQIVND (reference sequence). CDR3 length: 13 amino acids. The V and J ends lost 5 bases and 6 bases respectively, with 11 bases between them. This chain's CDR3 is CASSAQGPQPQHF. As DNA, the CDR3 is TGTGCCAGTAGTGCACAGGGTCCTCAGCCCCAGCATTTT.

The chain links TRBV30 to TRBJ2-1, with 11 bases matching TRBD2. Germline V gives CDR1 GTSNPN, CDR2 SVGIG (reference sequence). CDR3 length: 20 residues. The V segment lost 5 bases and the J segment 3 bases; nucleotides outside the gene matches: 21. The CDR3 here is CAWGRFAASGRPTVYNEQFF. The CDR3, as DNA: TGTGCCTGGGGTCGCTTTGCGGCTAGCGGGAGGCCGACGGTCTACAATGAGCAGTTCTTC. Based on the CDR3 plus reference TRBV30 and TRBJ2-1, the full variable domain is SQTIHQWPATLVQPVGSPLSLECTVEGTSNPNLYWYRQAAGRGLQLLFYSVGIGQISSEVPQNLSASRPQDRQFILSSKKLLLSDSGFYLCAWGRFAASGRPTVYNEQFFGPGTRLTVL.

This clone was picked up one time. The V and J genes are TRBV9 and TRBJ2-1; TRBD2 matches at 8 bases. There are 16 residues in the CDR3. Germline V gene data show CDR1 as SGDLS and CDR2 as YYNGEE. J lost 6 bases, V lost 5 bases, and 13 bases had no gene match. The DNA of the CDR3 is TGTGCCAGCAGTCCTAAAGCGGGAGCGGGTTCCAATGAGCAGTTCTTC. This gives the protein CASSPKAGAGSNEQFF.

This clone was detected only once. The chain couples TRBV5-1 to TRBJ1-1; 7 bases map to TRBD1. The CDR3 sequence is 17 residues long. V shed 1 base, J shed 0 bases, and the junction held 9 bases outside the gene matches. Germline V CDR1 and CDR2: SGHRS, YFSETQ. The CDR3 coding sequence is TGCGCCAGCAGCTTGCCCCATTCAGGGGGAATGAACACTGAAGCTTTCTTT. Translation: CASSLPHSGGMNTEAFF.

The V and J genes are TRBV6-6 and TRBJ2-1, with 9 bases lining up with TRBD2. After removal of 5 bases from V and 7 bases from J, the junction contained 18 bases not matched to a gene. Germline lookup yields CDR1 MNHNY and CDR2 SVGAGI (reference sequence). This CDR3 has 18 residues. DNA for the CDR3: TGTGCCAGCAGTCCCCGACCCCCCGGCGGGGGGGCAAGGAATGAGCAGTTCTTC. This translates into CASSPRPPGGGARNEQFF.

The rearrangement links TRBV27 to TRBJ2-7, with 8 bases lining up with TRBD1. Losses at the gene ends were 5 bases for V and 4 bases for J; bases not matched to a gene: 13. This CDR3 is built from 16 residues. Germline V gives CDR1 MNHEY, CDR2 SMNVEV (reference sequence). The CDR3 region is CASSRKQGERWYEQYF. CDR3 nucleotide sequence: TGTGCCAGCAGTCGTAAACAGGGGGAAAGGTGGTACGAGCAGTACTTC.

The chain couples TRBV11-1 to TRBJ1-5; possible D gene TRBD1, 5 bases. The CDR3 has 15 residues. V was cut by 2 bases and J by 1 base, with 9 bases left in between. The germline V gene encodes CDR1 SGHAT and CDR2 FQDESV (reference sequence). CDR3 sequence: CASSLSGQSNQPQHF. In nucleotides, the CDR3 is TGTGCCAGCAGCTTATCAGGGCAGAGCAATCAGCCCCAGCATTTT.